This T cell receptor (beta chain) was obtained from a study of molecular identifiers for immune sequencing clone quantification. Study outcomes and limitations: Clones above 20 RNA copies contained over 99% of effector molecules but under 1% of naive ones. Underestimated sizes of highly expanded clones could result from identical TCR molecules that share a barcode.

Naive CD8 libraries used 20,000 to 1,000,000 sorted cells and 10%, 30% or 50% RNA. Sorting isolated naive CD8 T cells as CD8+CD4-CCR7+CD45RA+ events. TCRdb re-derived calls from the PCR reads in MiXCR, one entry per CDR3 protein. The data contain 85,000 to 90,000 distinct CDR3 sequences, 15% to 20% of them singletons. Germline V gives CDR1 DFQATT, CDR2 SNEGSKA (reference sequence). This CDR3 spans 15 amino acids. Trimming took 3 bases from V and 1 from J, leaving 16 bases between them. This clonotype was picked up many times. Its antigen is still unknown. This sequence was found in a human donor in good health. Some libraries in this study had Jurkat cell RNA spiked in. Sequenced material: naive CD8+ T cells from blood, with Jurkat cell RNA spiked in. Subset reported: FACS-sorted CD8+CD4-CCR7+CD45RA+ naive T cells. The V gene is TRBV20-1, the J gene TRBJ2-7; perhaps TRBD2 as D (6 bases). Here the CDR3 DNA reads TGCAGTGCTAGGGGGAGGCTAGCGCCATCCTACGAGCAGTACTTC. Amino acids: CSARGRLAPSYEQYF.